These T cell receptor beta chains were read from a single sample in a study of blood T cell repertoires in COVID-19. Generated by immunoSEQ multiplex PCR, the TCRdb table keeps only in-frame clones and is missing some. The sample lists 150,000 to 200,000 clones; roughly 77% were seen once. The sample consisted of PBMCs or T cells enriched from blood (not recorded which). The receptor source for this set is a woman aged 45-65 years with acute COVID-19. Each CDR3 is given with its conserved first and last residue. D genes are given only for firm matches. Some rows mark clone size as missing; the rest say once, few, many or name a class of expanded clone.

J	D	V	size	length	CDR3	DNA
TRBJ2-2	TRBD2	TRBV11-2	NA	17	CASSSFKLAKNTGELFF	TGTGCCAGCAGCTCCTTTAAACTAGCGAAGAACACCGGGGAGCTGTTTTTT
TRBJ1-2	NA	TRBV6-5	NA	13	CASSYEFLYGYTF	TGTGCCAGCAGTTACGAGTTCCTCTATGGCTACACCTTC
TRBJ2-5	TRBD1	TRBV5-1	NA	15	CASTVFGQAQETQYF	TGCGCCAGCACCGTATTTGGACAGGCCCAAGAGACCCAGTACTTC
TRBJ2-1	TRBD2	TRBV6-5	NA	16	CASSYLTSGGANEQFF	TGTGCCAGCAGTTATCTTACTAGCGGGGGGGCAAATGAGCAGTTCTTC
TRBJ1-5	NA	TRBV5-6	NA	15	CVSSLSQVGDQPQHF	TGTGTCAGCAGCTTGAGCCAGGTAGGGGATCAGCCCCAGCATTTT
TRBJ2-5	TRBD2	TRBV11-3	NA	14	CASSLRGGSETQYF	TGTGCCAGCAGCTTGCGGGGGGGCTCAGAGACCCAGTACTTC
TRBJ2-2	TRBD1	TRBV18	NA	18	CASSPGQGARANTGELFF	TGTGCCAGCTCCCCGGGCCAGGGGGCGAGGGCGAACACCGGGGAGCTGTTTTTT
TRBJ1-5	TRBD1	TRBV9	NA	15	CASSPRQGEGQPQHF	TGTGCCAGCAGCCCAAGACAGGGGGAGGGTCAGCCCCAGCATTTT
TRBJ2-3	TRBD2	TRBV24-1	once	14	CATSDRLAEDTQYF	TGTGCCACCAGTGATAGACTAGCGGAGGATACGCAGTATTTT
TRBJ2-5	NA	TRBV11-3	NA	13	CASSLGSEETQYF	TGTGCCAGCAGCTTAGGTTCCGAAGAGACCCAGTACTTC
TRBJ1-2	NA	TRBV4-1	once	15	CASSPGVGGHYGYTF	TGCGCCAGCAGCCCGGGCGTCGGGGGGCACTATGGCTACACCTTC
TRBJ1-2	TRBD1	TRBV5-3	NA	15	CARSLARGRGYGYTF	TGTGCCAGAAGCTTGGCCAGGGGGCGCGGCTATGGCTACACCTTC
TRBJ1-2	TRBD1	TRBV28	NA	15	CASSLSGDRVGGYTF	TGTGCCAGCAGTTTATCCGGGGACAGGGTCGGGGGCTACACCTTC
TRBJ2-5	NA	TRBV4-2	NA	15	CASSRSTDYQETQYF	TGTGCCAGCAGCCGGTCGACAGATTACCAAGAGACCCAGTACTTC
TRBJ2-2	NA	TRBV18	NA	13	CASSEGSTGELFF	TGTGCCAGCTCGGAGGGGAGCACCGGGGAGCTGTTTTTT
TRBJ1-2	NA	TRBV4-3	NA	16	CASSQMIVTAGYGYTF	TGCGCCAGCAGCCAAATGATCGTGACGGCGGGCTATGGCTACACCTTC
TRBJ1-2	TRBD1	TRBV28	NA	14	CASSLTTGPYGYTF	TGTGCCAGCAGTCTTACGACAGGGCCCTATGGCTACACCTTC
TRBJ1-2	NA	TRBV19	NA	14	CASKPRQPHYGYTF	TGTGCCAGCAAACCCCGACAGCCACACTATGGCTACACCTTC
TRBJ2-2	NA	TRBV5-1	NA	16	CASSSSGGGSTGELFF	TGCGCCAGCAGCTCGTCGGGTGGGGGGAGCACCGGGGAGCTGTTTTTT
TRBJ1-4	TRBD1	TRBV28	NA	14	CASSLQGLGEKLFF	TGTGCCAGCAGCTTACAGGGGTTGGGTGAAAAACTGTTTTTT
TRBJ2-1	NA	TRBV7-2	NA	13	CASSPQGFSEQFF	TGTGCCAGCAGCCCCCAGGGATTTAGTGAGCAGTTCTTC
TRBJ1-2	NA	TRBV18	NA	15	CASSPTNIANYGYTF	TGTGCCAGCTCACCGACAAACATAGCTAACTATGGCTACACCTTC
TRBJ2-5	TRBD1	TRBV28	NA	12	CASSPAQGWRYF	TGTGCCAGCAGCCCCGCACAGGGGTGGAGGTACTTC
TRBJ1-2	NA	TRBV28	NA	14	CASSLGQVLGGYTF	TGTGCCAGCAGTTTAGGGCAGGTACTGGGCGGCTACACCTTC
TRBJ2-2	NA	TRBV10-3	NA	18	CAISDGGGHDTHTGELFF	TGTGCCATCAGTGATGGGGGGGGACACGACACGCACACCGGGGAGCTGTTTTTT
TRBJ2-3	NA	TRBV4-1	NA	18	CASSQDPAGAVGTDTQYF	TGCGCCAGCAGCCAAGATCCGGCGGGCGCGGTGGGCACAGATACGCAGTATTTT
TRBJ1-2	TRBD1	TRBV7-8	NA	15	CASSPPGTGVYGYTF	TGTGCCAGCAGCCCCCCCGGGACAGGTGTCTATGGCTACACCTTC
TRBJ1-6	NA	TRBV4-1	once	16	CASSQGRGGYNSPLHF	TGCGCCAGCAGCCAAGGTAGGGGAGGCTATAATTCACCCCTCCACTTT
TRBJ1-6	NA	TRBV30	few	13	CAWSVDSTSPLHF	TGTGCCTGGAGTGTGGACAGTACATCACCCCTCCACTTT
TRBJ2-3	NA	TRBV28	once	13	CASTPGSTDTQYF	TGTGCCAGCACCCCAGGTAGCACAGATACGCAGTATTTT
TRBJ2-3	NA	TRBV5-4	once	12	CASSYFTDTQYF	TGTGCCAGCAGTTATTTTACAGATACGCAGTATTTT
TRBJ2-2	TRBD1	TRBV24-1	NA	15	CATSDPRGRTGELFF	TGTGCCACCAGTGATCCCAGGGGGCGCACCGGGGAGCTGTTTTTT
TRBJ1-5	TRBD1	TRBV25-1	many	16	CASSDSTPGGDQPQHF	TGTGCCAGCAGTGATTCTACCCCAGGGGGCGATCAGCCCCAGCATTTT
TRBJ1-2	NA	TRBV29-1	few	10	CSVRQIGYTF	TGCAGCGTGCGACAGATCGGCTACACCTTC
TRBJ1-2	NA	TRBV19	few	15	CASSIGGADYDGYTF	TGTGCCAGTAGTATCGGCGGGGCGGACTATGATGGCTACACCTTC
TRBJ2-3	TRBD2	TRBV30	NA	16	CAWSAGSGGAGDTQYF	TGTGCCTGGAGTGCGGGTAGCGGGGGGGCCGGAGATACGCAGTATTTT